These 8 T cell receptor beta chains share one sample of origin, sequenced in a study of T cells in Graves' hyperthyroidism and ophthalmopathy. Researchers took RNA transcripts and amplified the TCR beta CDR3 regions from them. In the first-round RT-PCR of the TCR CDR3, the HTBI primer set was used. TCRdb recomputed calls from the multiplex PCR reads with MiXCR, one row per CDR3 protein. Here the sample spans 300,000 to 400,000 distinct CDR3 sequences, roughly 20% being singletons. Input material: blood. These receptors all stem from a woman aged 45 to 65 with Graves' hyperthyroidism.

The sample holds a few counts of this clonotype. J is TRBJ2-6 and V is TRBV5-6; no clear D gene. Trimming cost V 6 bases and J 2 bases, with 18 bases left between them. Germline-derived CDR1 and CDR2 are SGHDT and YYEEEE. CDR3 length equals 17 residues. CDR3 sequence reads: CASTEGNWGTGANVLTF. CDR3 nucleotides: TGTGCCAGCACCGAAGGGAACTGGGGAACTGGGGCCAACGTCCTGACTTTC.

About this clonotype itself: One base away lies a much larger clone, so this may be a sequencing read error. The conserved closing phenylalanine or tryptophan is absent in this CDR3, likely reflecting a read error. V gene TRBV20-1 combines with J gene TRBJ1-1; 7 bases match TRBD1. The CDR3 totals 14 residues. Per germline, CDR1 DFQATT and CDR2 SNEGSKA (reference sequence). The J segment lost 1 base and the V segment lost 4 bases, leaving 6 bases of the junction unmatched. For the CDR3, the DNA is TGCAGTGCTACCCGACAGGGAACGAACACTGAAGCTTTCTCT. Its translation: CSATRQGTNTEAFS.

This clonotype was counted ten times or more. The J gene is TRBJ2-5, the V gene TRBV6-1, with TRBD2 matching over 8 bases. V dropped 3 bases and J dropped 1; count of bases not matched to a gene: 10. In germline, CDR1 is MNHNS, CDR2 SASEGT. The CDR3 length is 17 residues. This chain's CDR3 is CASSESPAGGGQETQYF. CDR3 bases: TGTGCCAGCAGTGAGTCCCCTGCGGGGGGAGGCCAAGAGACCCAGTACTTC.

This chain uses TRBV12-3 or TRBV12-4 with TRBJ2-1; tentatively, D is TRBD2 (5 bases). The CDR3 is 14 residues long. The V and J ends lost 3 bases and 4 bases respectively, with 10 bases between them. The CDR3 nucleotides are TGTGCCAGCAGTTTCCAGCGGCTATACAATGAGCAGTTCTTC. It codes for CASSFQRLYNEQFF.

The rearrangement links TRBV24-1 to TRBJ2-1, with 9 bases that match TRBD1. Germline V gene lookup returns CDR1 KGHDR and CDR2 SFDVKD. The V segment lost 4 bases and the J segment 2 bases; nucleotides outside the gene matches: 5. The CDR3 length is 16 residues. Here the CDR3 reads CATSDRGTGTYNEQFF. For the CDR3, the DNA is TGTGCCACCAGTGACCGAGGGACAGGGACCTACAATGAGCAGTTCTTC.

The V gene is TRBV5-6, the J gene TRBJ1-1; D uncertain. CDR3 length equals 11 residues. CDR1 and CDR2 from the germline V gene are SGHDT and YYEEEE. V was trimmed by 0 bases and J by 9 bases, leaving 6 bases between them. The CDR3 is CASSLAGKAFF. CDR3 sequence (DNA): TGTGCCAGCAGCTTGGCGGGGAAAGCTTTCTTT.

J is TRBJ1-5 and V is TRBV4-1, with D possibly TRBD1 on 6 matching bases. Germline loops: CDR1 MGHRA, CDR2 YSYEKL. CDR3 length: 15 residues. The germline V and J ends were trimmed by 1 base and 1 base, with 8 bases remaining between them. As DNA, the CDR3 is TGCGCCAGCAGCCAAGCCAGGGGAAGCAATCAGCCCCAGCATTTT. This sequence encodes CASSQARGSNQPQHF.

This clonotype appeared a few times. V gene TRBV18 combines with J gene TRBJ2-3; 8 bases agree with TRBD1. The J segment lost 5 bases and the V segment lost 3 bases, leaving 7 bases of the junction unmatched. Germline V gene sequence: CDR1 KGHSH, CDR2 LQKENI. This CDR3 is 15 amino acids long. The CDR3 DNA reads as TGTGCCAGCTCACCGAGGACAGGGCAGGAAGATACGCAGTATTTT. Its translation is CASSPRTGQEDTQYF.